The 25 T cell receptor beta chains listed next were all sequenced from one sample in a study of T cell changes during pregnancy in multiple sclerosis. Clones were read by immunoSEQ multiplex PCR, and TCRdb kept only the in-frame ones, dropping some. The sample holds tens of thousands of clones, about 90% seen once. The starting material was CD4+ T cells from peripheral blood mononuclear cells, obtained in the third trimester of pregnancy. These receptors originate from a female donor in good health, enrolled as a control in a pregnancy study.

The V gene is TRBV25-1, the J gene TRBJ2-1, with 15 bases fitting TRBD2. V gave up 4 bases and J gave up 7 bases; unmatched junction bases: 2. The germline gives CDR1 MGHDK, CDR2 SYGVNS. This CDR3 has 15 amino acids. The CDR3: CASSAGLAGGNEQFF. The DNA of the CDR3 is TGTGCCAGCAGTGCGGGACTAGCGGGAGGAAATGAGCAGTTCTTC.

This chain joins TRBV10-3 and TRBJ2-4; 10 positions agree with TRBD2. Trimming removed 7 bases from V and 7 bases from J; junction bases left unmatched: 7. This CDR3 has 14 amino acids. Germline CDR1 ENHRY, CDR2 SYGVKD. CDR3 in DNA: TGTGCCATCAAAGAGTCAGCGGGAGGGAACATTCAGTACTTC. Encoded protein: CAIKESAGGNIQYF.

J is TRBJ2-2 and V is TRBV4-1; possibly TRBD2 for D (6 bases). The CDR3 is 17 amino acids. The ends were cut back, 4 bases at V and 2 bases at J, with 17 bases in the middle. CDR1 is MGHRA and CDR2 is YSYEKL in the germline V gene. The CDR3 region is CASSLPDRGSNTGELFF. The CDR3 region has the DNA TGCGCCAGCAGCCTCCCTGACCGGGGGTCAAACACCGGGGAGCTGTTTTTT.

In DNA, the CDR3 is TGTGCCAGCAGTTTGGGGGACTTACCCTACGACACAGATACGCAGTATTTT. It specifies CASSLGDLPYDTDTQYF. This chain connects TRBV28 to TRBJ2-3; D may be TRBD2 (6 bases). Trimming took 3 bases from V and 2 from J, leaving 18 bases between them. Per germline, CDR1 MDHEN and CDR2 SYDVKM. The CDR3 is 17 residues long.

The chain recombines TRBV21-1 with TRBJ2-2; the D call TRBD2 from the table was never checked on the DNA. TRBV21-1 is labeled a pseudogene. The CDR3 covers 11 residues. DNA of the CDR3: TGTGCCAGCGGTGAGCCCGGGGAGCTGTTTTTT. It encodes CASGEPGELFF.

The chain is built from TRBV18 and TRBJ2-2; TRBD2 agrees at 8 bases. The CDR3 has 16 amino acids. From germline, CDR1 is KGHSH and CDR2 LQKENI. The V segment lost 3 bases and the J segment 1 base; nucleotides outside the gene matches: 4. For the CDR3, the DNA is TGTGCCAGCTCACCGGTCCTAGCGGGGAACACCGGGGAGCTGTTTTTT. Protein sequence: CASSPVLAGNTGELFF. Complete variable domain (other parts from reference TRBV18 and TRBJ2-2): NAGVMQNPRHLVRRRGQEARLRCSPMKGHSHVYWYRQLPEEGLKFMVYLQKENIIDESGMPKERFSAEFPKEGPSILRIQQVVRGDSAAYFCASSPVLAGNTGELFFGEGSRLTVL.

This sequence joins TRBV19 and TRBJ2-3, with D tentatively TRBD2 (5 bases). The germline V gene has CDR1 LNHDA and CDR2 SQIVND (reference sequence). The CDR3 is 14 amino acids. The V end lost 7 bases, the J end lost 4 bases, and 15 bases lay between the germline ends. CDR3 sequence reads: CASKRTLGADTQYF. The CDR3 DNA follows: TGTGCCAGTAAAAGGACCCTCGGGGCAGATACGCAGTATTTT. The complete variable domain, with remaining parts taken from reference TRBV19 and TRBJ2-3, reads DGGITQSPKYLFRKEGQNVTLSCEQNLNHDAMYWYRQDPGQGLRLIYYSQIVNDFQKGDIAEGYSVSREKKESFPLTVTSAQKNPTAFYLCASKRTLGADTQYFGPGTRLTVL.

V gene TRBV28 combines with J gene TRBJ2-7; the match to TRBD1 covers 10 bases. There are 15 residues in the CDR3. CDR1 MDHEN and CDR2 SYDVKM come from the germline V gene. J gave up 2 bases and V 2 bases, and 3 bases lay outside the gene matches. The CDR3 nucleotides read TGTGCCAGCAGTTTACTGGGACAGGGGCCCTACGAGCAGTACTTC. Its translation is CASSLLGQGPYEQYF. Based on the CDR3 plus reference TRBV28 and TRBJ2-7, the full variable domain is DVKVTQSSRYLVKRTGEKVFLECVQDMDHENMFWYRQDPGLGLRLIYFSYDVKMKEKGDIPEGYSVSREKKERFSLILESASTNQTSMYLCASSLLGQGPYEQYFGPGTRLTVT.

The chain joins TRBV19 to TRBJ2-3; D call uncertain. The germline V gene has CDR1 LNHDA and CDR2 SQIVND (reference sequence). V was pared by 3 bases and J by 0 bases, with 7 bases between. The CDR3 has 14 amino acids. As DNA, the CDR3 is TGTGCCAGTAGTATGGGCCAAAGCACAGATACGCAGTATTTT. This encodes CASSMGQSTDTQYF. The full variable domain, with the rest looked up from reference TRBV19 and TRBJ2-3, is DGGITQSPKYLFRKEGQNVTLSCEQNLNHDAMYWYRQDPGQGLRLIYYSQIVNDFQKGDIAEGYSVSREKKESFPLTVTSAQKNPTAFYLCASSMGQSTDTQYFGPGTRLTVL.

Notes on this clone: Germline and junction disagree at one end, which may indicate a read error. This rearrangement joins TRBV2 to TRBJ2-7; tentatively, D is TRBD1 (6 bases). The CDR3 is 13 residues long. The germline V gene encodes CDR1 SNHLY and CDR2 FYNNEI. The CDR3 loop reads CASSQAGDYEQYF. The DNA for the CDR3 is TGTGCCAGCAGTCAAGCAGGGGACTACGAGCAGTACTTC. Looking up the rest from reference TRBV2 and TRBJ2-7 gives the full variable domain: EPEVTQTPSHQVTQMGQEVILRCVPISNHLYFYWYRQILGQKVEFLVSFYNNEISEKSEIFDDQFSVERPDGSNFTLKIRSTKLEDSAMYFCASSQAGDYEQYFGPGTRLTVT.

The chain employs TRBV11-3 and TRBJ2-3; 12 bases line up with TRBD2. This CDR3 has 16 residues. The V gene's germline CDR1 is SGHNT and CDR2 YENEEA. V was clipped by 6 bases and J by 3 bases; unmatched bases: 7. CDR3 nucleotides: TGTGCCAGCAGTTTTGACGGGACTAGCGGGACAGATACGCAGTATTTT. Protein product: CASSFDGTSGTDTQYF. Filled out from reference TRBV11-3 and TRBJ2-3, the complete variable domain reads EAGVVQSPRYKIIEKKQPVAFWCNPISGHNTLYWYLQNLGQGPELLIRYENEEAVDDSQLPKDRFSAERLKGVDSTLKIQPAELGDSAVYLCASSFDGTSGTDTQYFGPGTRLTVL.

V gene TRBV4-2 combines with J gene TRBJ1-2; 7 bases are a match to TRBD1. V shed 1 base and J 3 bases; nucleotides not matched to a gene: 5. The CDR3 runs 15 residues. Germline-derived CDR1 and CDR2 are LGHNA and YNFKEQ. CDR3 sequence (DNA): TGTGCCAGCAGCCAAGGTCCCCAGGGGGACTATGGCTACACCTTC. The encoded protein is CASSQGPQGDYGYTF.

V and J are TRBV4-3 and TRBJ2-3, with 7 bases fitting TRBD2. J was trimmed by 10 bases and V by 0 bases; bases with no gene match: 7. This CDR3 region has 14 residues. The germline V gene has CDR1 LGHNA and CDR2 YSLEER. CDR3 protein: CASSQDRTGGAQYF. CDR3 nucleotides: TGCGCCAGCAGCCAAGATAGGACGGGGGGTGCGCAGTATTTT.

This clone was found a few times. V is TRBV7-2 and J is TRBJ1-4; D is perhaps TRBD1 (5 bases). Per the germline V gene, CDR1 is SGHTA and CDR2 is FQGNSA. The ends were cut back, 5 bases at V and 10 bases at J, with 11 bases in the middle. The CDR3 runs to 12 residues. CDR3 protein: CASSLGRGKLFF. CDR3 nucleotides: TGTGCCAGCAGCCTAGGGAGGGGAAAACTGTTTTTT.

The J gene is TRBJ2-2, the V gene TRBV28; 10 bases are a match to TRBD1. Losses at the gene ends were 6 bases for V and 4 bases for J; bases not matched to a gene: 5. The V gene's germline CDR1 is MDHEN and CDR2 SYDVKM. The CDR3 has 15 residues. CDR3 in DNA: TGTGCCAGCAGCCGACGGACAGGGGGCACCGGGGAGCTGTTTTTT. The encoded protein is CASSRRTGGTGELFF.

This chain links TRBV6-4 with TRBJ2-2, with 11 bases lining up with TRBD1. CDR3 length: 17 amino acids. V lost 7 bases to trimming and J lost 3 bases; unmatched junction nucleotides: 10. Germline loops: CDR1 MRHNA, CDR2 SNTAGT. CDR3: CASKAFGGQGDTGELFF. The CDR3 region has the DNA TGTGCCAGCAAGGCGTTCGGGGGACAGGGGGACACCGGGGAGCTGTTTTTT.

This chain links TRBV15 with TRBJ2-3; D is perhaps TRBD1 (5 bases). The CDR3 is 16 residues long. V was trimmed by 0 bases and J by 1 base, leaving 11 bases between them. Germline assignment: CDR1 LNHNV and CDR2 YYDKDF (reference sequence). CDR3 coding DNA: TGTGCCACCAGCAGAGATCAAGGGGCCCGCACAGATACGCAGTATTTT. This sequence encodes CATSRDQGARTDTQYF.

The V gene is TRBV9, the J gene TRBJ2-1; D is possibly TRBD1 (5 bases). Per germline, CDR1 SGDLS and CDR2 YYNGEE. CDR3 length: 14 amino acids. Trimming took off 0 bases at V and 6 bases at J, with 10 bases between the two ends. In DNA form, the CDR3 reads TGTGCCAGCAGCGTAGATCCCAGGGCCAATGAGCAGTTCTTC. Its translation is CASSVDPRANEQFF.

The V gene is TRBV9, the J gene TRBJ2-5; perhaps TRBD1 as D (6 bases). The CDR3 spans 15 residues. V lost 1 base, J lost 5 bases, and 15 bases lay in between. Germline V gene lookup returns CDR1 SGDLS and CDR2 YYNGEE. The CDR3 coding sequence is TGTGCCAGCAGCGTATCTCCAGGGGTCCGCGAGACCCAGTACTTC. Its translation is CASSVSPGVRETQYF.

This chain connects TRBV6-1 to TRBJ1-4, with D unclear. This CDR3 has 15 residues. Germline CDR1 MNHNS, CDR2 SASEGT. Trimming cost V 5 bases and J 1 base, with 11 bases left between them. CDR3 coding DNA: TGTGCCAGCAGTCGGGAAGTAGGAACTAATGAAAAACTGTTTTTT. Its protein product is CASSREVGTNEKLFF.

This clone was seen just once. V usage is TRBV28 and J usage is TRBJ2-3; 8 positions agree with TRBD2. J gave up 5 bases and V 5 bases, and 9 bases lay outside the gene matches. The CDR3 has 15 amino acids. Germline CDR1 and CDR2: MDHEN and SYDVKM. Written as DNA, the CDR3 is TGTGCCAGCAGTCCGGGACTAGATTTCAGAGATACGCAGTATTTT. Residues: CASSPGLDFRDTQYF. Complete variable domain (other parts from reference TRBV28 and TRBJ2-3): DVKVTQSSRYLVKRTGEKVFLECVQDMDHENMFWYRQDPGLGLRLIYFSYDVKMKEKGDIPEGYSVSREKKERFSLILESASTNQTSMYLCASSPGLDFRDTQYFGPGTRLTVL.

The chain combines TRBV10-3 with TRBJ1-4; TRBD1 matches at 9 bases. V lost 6 bases to trimming and J lost 7 bases; unmatched junction nucleotides: 6. The CDR3 is 14 amino acids. Germline V gene data show CDR1 as ENHRY and CDR2 as SYGVKD. The CDR3 region is CAISSGTGFEKLFF. CDR3 nucleotides: TGTGCCATCAGCTCCGGGACAGGGTTTGAAAAACTGTTTTTT.

V and J are TRBV29-1 and TRBJ2-5; no clear D gene. V dropped 1 base and J dropped 5 bases, with 14 bases sitting between them. This CDR3 contains 14 residues. Germline values: CDR1 SQVTM, CDR2 ANQGSEA. This chain's CDR3 is CSVEVQIPVETQYF. The CDR3 nucleotides are TGCAGCGTTGAAGTTCAAATACCGGTGGAGACCCAGTACTTC.

The CDR3 spells CASSPTGNEQFF. Here the CDR3 DNA reads TGTGCCAGTAGCCCTACCGGGAATGAGCAGTTCTTC. V and J are TRBV19 and TRBJ2-1; D gene unclear. There are 12 residues in the CDR3. Germline V gene data show CDR1 as LNHDA and CDR2 as SQIVND (reference sequence). V lost 6 bases and J lost 7, with 10 bases in between.

The rearrangement links TRBV2 to TRBJ1-3, with D perhaps matching TRBD1 (6 bases). Per germline, CDR1 SNHLY and CDR2 FYNNEI. Trimming cost V 0 bases and J 2 bases, with 17 bases left between them. This CDR3 has 18 amino acids. The CDR3 loop reads CASSEAIGGASTGNTIYF. The DNA of the CDR3 is TGTGCCAGCAGTGAAGCAATAGGGGGGGCGTCGACTGGAAACACCATATATTTT.